The T cell receptor beta chain described here comes from a study of Graves' ophthalmopathy and Graves' hyperthyroidism. Study-level results: In blood, most expanded thyroid clonotypes above 0.001 frequency were also detected. Its predictions of ophthalmopathy progression gave the model 70.59% sensitivity and about 72% specificity.

The ends were cut back, 2 bases at V and 8 bases at J, with 12 bases in the middle. The germline V gene has CDR1 KGHSH and CDR2 LQKENI. The CDR3 loop spans 13 amino acids. This clonotype was detected ten times or more. The antigen is not known. RNA served as the template for amplifying TCR beta CDR3 regions. Amplification began with first-round RT-PCR using HTBI primers, then second-round multiplex PCR was performed. One entry per CDR3 protein results from TCRdb running MiXCR on the multiplex PCR reads. The table lists roughly 610,000 distinct CDR3 sequences, 20% to 25% of them singletons. Fresh peripheral blood (approximately 10 ml) yielded the PBMCs.

The V gene is TRBV18, the J gene TRBJ1-2; D is unresolved. What was sequenced was peripheral blood. The clonotype was recovered from a woman aged 18 to 35 with stable Graves' hyperthyroidism. Some clones in this sample may be carry-over from other donors' samples. CDR3: CASSPSSPRGYTF. The CDR3 DNA follows: TGTGCCAGCTCACCATCTAGCCCCCGGGGCTACACCTTC.